This T cell receptor (beta chain) was sequenced in a study of cytomegalovirus exposure and HLA in healthy donors. Germline CDR1 is SGHVS and CDR2 is FQNEAQ. Trimming took 4 bases from V and 3 from J; bases not matched to a gene: 7. This CDR3 has 16 amino acids. With 60 Vbeta and 13 Jbeta primers, the PCR was carried out. Sequenced by immunoSEQ multiplex PCR; TCRdb stores in-frame clones only, minus some. The sample holds about 220,000 clones; around 79% are singletons and the top ten take about 1.7%. This clone was counted once. The clonotype was recovered from a male donor in good health and CMV-seronegative. The gene calls are TRBV7-8 and TRBJ2-2, with TRBD2 identical over 8 bases. The sample was PBMCs. The CDR3 sequence: CASSSEREGYTGELFF. The CDR3 DNA reads TGTGCCAGCAGCTCTGAACGGGAGGGCTACACCGGGGAGCTGTTTTTT.